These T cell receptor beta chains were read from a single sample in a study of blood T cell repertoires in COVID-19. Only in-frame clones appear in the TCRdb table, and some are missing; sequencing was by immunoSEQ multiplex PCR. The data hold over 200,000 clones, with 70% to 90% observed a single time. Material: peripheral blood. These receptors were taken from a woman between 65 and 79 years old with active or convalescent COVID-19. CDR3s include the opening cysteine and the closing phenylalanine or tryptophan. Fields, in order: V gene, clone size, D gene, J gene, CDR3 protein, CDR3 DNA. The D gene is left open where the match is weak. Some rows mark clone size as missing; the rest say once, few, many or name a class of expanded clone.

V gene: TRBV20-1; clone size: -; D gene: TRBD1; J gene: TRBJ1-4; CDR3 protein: CSASIPGQGADEKLFF; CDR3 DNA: TGCAGTGCTAGTATCCCCGGACAGGGGGCCGATGAAAAACTGTTTTTT
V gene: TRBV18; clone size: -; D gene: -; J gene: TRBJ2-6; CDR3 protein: CASSPRGLAGANVLTF; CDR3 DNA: TGTGCCAGCTCACCAAGAGGTTTAGCTGGGGCCAACGTCCTGACTTTC
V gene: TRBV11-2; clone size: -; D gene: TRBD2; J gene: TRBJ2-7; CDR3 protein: CASSTQTSLEQYF; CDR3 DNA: TGTGCCAGCAGCACCCAGACTAGCTTGGAGCAGTACTTC
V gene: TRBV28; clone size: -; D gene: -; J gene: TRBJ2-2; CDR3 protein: CASIPGQNTGELFF; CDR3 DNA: TGTGCCAGCATACCGGGACAAAACACCGGGGAGCTGTTTTTT
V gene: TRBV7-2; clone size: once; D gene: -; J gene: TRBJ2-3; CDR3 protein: CASSLRGGLDTQYF; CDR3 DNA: TGTGCCAGCAGCTTAAGAGGGGGTCTAGATACGCAGTATTTT
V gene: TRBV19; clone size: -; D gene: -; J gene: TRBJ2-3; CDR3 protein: CATRGGASTDTQYF; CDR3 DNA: TGTGCCACCCGGGGCGGGGCCAGCACAGATACGCAGTATTTT
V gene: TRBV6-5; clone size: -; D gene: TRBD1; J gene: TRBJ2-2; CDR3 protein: CASSRDRNTGELFF; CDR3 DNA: TGTGCCAGCAGTAGGGACAGAAACACCGGGGAGCTGTTTTTT
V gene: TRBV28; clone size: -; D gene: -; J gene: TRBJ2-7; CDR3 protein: CASKPDSYEQYF; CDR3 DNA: TGTGCCAGCAAGCCGGACAGCTACGAGCAGTACTTC
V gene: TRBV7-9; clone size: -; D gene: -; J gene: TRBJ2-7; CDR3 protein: CASSPPGSADEQYF; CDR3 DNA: TGTGCCAGCAGCCCGCCCGGGAGCGCAGACGAGCAGTACTTC
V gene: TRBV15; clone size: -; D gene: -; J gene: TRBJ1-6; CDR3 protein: CATSRDGSPLHF; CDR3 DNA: TGTGCCACCAGCAGAGATGGCTCACCCCTCCACTTT
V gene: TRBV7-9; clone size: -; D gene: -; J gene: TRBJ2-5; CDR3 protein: CASSPPQGGLGGTQYF; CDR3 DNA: TGTGCCAGCAGCCCTCCGCAGGGAGGTTTAGGTGGGACCCAGTACTTC
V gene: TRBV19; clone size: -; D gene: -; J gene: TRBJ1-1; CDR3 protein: CASQVRGTEAFF; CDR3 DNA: TGTGCCAGTCAGGTCAGGGGAACTGAAGCTTTCTTT
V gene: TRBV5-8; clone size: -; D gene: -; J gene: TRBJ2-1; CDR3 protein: CASSLGGRSYNEQFF; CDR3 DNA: TGTGCCAGCAGCTTGGGGGGGCGCTCCTACAATGAGCAGTTCTTC
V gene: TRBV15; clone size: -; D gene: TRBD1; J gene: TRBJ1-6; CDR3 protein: CAVKQGTYNSPLHF; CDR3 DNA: TGTGCCGTAAAACAGGGGACCTATAATTCACCCCTCCACTTT
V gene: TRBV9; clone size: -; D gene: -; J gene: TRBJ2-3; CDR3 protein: CASSVGGTRGTDTQYF; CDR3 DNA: TGTGCCAGCAGCGTAGGCGGGACCAGGGGGACAGATACGCAGTATTTT
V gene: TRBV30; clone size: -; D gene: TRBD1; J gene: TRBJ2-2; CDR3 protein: CAWGLTGGSGELFF; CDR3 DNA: TGTGCCTGGGGCCTTACAGGGGGCTCCGGGGAGCTGTTTTTT
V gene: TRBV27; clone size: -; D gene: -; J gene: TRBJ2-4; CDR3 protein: CASRRVGAKNIQYF; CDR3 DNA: TGTGCCAGCAGGAGGGTTGGAGCCAAAAACATTCAGTACTTC
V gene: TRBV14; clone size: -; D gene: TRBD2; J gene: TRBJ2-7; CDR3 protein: CASSHIGGGRYEQYF; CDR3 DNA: TGTGCCAGCAGCCACATTGGGGGGGGACGCTACGAGCAGTACTTC
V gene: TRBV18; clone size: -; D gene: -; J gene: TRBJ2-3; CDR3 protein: CASSSVVGGGSDTQYF; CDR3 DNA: TGTGCCAGCTCAAGTGTGGTGGGCGGAGGGTCAGATACGCAGTATTTT
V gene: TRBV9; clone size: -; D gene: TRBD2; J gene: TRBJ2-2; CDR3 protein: CASSVKLGLANTGELFF; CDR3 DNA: TGTGCCAGCAGCGTAAAGCTGGGACTAGCGAACACCGGGGAGCTGTTTTTT
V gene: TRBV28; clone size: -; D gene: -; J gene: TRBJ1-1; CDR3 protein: CASSPGRYTEAFF; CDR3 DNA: TGTGCCAGCAGTCCAGGAAGGTACACTGAAGCTTTCTTT
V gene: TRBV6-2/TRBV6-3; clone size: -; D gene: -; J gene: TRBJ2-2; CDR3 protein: CASSTGTSTPNTGELFF; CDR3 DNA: TGTGCCAGCAGTACCGGGACATCAACTCCGAACACCGGGGAGCTGTTTTTT
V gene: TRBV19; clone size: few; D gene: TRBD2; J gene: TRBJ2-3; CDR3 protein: CASSRSGGSTDTQYF; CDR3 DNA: TGTGCCAGTAGTCGGTCGGGGGGGTCCACAGATACGCAGTATTTT
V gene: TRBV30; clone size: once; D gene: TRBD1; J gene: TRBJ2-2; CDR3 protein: CAWTGTGIGELFF; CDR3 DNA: TGTGCCTGGACCGGGACAGGGATCGGGGAGCTGTTTTTT
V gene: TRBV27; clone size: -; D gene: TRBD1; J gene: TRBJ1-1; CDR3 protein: CASSLSPGQGNTEAFF; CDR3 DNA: TGTGCCAGCAGTTTATCTCCAGGACAGGGGAACACTGAAGCTTTCTTT
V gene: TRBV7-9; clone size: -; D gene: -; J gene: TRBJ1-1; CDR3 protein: CASSLAGVAEAFF; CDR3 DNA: TGTGCCAGCAGCTTAGCAGGGGTGGCTGAAGCTTTCTTT
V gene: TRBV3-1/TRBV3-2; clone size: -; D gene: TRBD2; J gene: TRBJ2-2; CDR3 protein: CASSQGKLAGVTGELFF; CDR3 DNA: TGTGCCAGCAGCCAAGGGAAGCTAGCGGGAGTCACCGGGGAGCTGTTTTTT
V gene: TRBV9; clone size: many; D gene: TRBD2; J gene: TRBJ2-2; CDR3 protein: CASSVSSGEYTGELFF; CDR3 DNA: TGTGCCAGCAGCGTATCTAGCGGGGAATACACCGGGGAGCTGTTTTTT
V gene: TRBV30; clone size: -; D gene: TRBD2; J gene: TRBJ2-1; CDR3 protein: CAWSGIIGGRRIYNEQFF; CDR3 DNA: TGTGCCTGGAGTGGGATCATCGGCGGGAGAAGAATCTACAATGAGCAGTTCTTC
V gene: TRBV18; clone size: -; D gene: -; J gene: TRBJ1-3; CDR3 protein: CASSPSGYTIYF; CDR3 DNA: TGTGCCAGCTCACCATCCGGGTACACCATATATTTT
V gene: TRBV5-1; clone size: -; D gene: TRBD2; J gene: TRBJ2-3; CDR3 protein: CASSLDGLAGPTQYF; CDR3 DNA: TGCGCCAGCAGCTTGGATGGACTAGCGGGGCCGACGCAGTATTTT
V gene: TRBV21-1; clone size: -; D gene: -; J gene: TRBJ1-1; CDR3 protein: CASSPRDWNTEAFF; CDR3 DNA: TGTGCCAGCAGCCCCAGGGATTGGAACACTGAAGCTTTCTTT
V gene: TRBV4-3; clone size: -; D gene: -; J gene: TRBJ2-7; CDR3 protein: CASSQDTRGNEQYF; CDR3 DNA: TGCGCCAGCAGCCAAGACACCAGGGGCAACGAGCAGTACTTC
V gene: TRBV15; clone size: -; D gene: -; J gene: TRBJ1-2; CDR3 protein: CATSRDMQGQGYGYTF; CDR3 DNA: TGTGCCACCAGCAGAGATATGCAGGGGCAGGGCTATGGCTACACCTTC
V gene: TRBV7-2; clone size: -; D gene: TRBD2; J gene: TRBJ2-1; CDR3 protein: CASSLDSSGSYNEQFF; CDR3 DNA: TGTGCCAGCAGCTTAGACTCTAGCGGGAGCTACAATGAGCAGTTCTTC
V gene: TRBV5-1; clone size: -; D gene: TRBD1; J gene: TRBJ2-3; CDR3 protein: CASSPSTGSADTQYF; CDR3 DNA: TGCGCCAGCAGCCCATCGACAGGGAGCGCAGATACGCAGTATTTT
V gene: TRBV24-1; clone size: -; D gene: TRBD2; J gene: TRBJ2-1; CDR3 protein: CATSDPSGRGYNEQFF; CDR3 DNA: TGTGCCACCAGTGATCCTAGCGGGAGGGGGTACAATGAGCAGTTCTTC
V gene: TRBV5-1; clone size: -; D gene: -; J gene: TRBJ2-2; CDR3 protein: CASSRNGQDTGELFF; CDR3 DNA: TGCGCCAGCAGCCGGAACGGACAAGACACCGGGGAGCTGTTTTTT
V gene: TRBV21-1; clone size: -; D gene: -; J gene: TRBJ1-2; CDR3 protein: CASTSDRERGSPPGGYTF; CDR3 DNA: TGTGCCAGCACCTCGGACAGGGAAAGAGGGAGCCCCCCGGGGGGCTACACCTTC
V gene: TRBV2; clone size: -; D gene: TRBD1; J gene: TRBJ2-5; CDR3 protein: CASSEGQAGYQETQYF; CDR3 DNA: TGTGCCAGCAGTGAGGGACAGGCAGGGTACCAAGAGACCCAGTACTTC
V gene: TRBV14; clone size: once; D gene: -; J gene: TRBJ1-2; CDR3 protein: CASSPNPGISYTF; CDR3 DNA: TGTGCCAGCAGCCCAAACCCGGGGATAAGCTACACCTTC
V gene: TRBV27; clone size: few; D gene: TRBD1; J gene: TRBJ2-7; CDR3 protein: CASSFGTAIWGQYF; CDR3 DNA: TGTGCCAGCAGTTTTGGGACAGCTATATGGGGGCAGTACTTC
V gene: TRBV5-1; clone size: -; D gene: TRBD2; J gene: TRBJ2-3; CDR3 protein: CASSLALAGGSGTDTQYF; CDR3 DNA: TGCGCCAGCAGCTTGGCCCTAGCGGGGGGGTCGGGCACAGATACGCAGTATTTT
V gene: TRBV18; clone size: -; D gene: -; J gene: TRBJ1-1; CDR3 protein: CASSQRPMNTEAFF; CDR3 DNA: TGTGCCAGCTCGCAGAGGCCCATGAACACTGAAGCTTTCTTT
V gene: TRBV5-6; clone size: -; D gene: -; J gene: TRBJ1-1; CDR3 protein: CATRRRPNTEAFF; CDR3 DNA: TGTGCCACCCGGAGGAGACCGAACACTGAAGCTTTCTTT
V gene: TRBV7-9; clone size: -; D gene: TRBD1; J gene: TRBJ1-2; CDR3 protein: CASSQQGQEGYTF; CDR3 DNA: TGTGCCAGCAGCCAGCAGGGACAGGAAGGCTACACCTTC
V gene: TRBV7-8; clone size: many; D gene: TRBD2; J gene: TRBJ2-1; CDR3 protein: CASSLALAGDPSEQFF; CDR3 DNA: TGTGCCAGCAGCTTAGCGCTAGCGGGGGACCCTAGTGAGCAGTTCTTC
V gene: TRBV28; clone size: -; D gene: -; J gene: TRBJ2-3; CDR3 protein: CASSLPRVADTQYF; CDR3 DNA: TGTGCCAGCAGTTTACCCAGGGTCGCAGATACGCAGTATTTT
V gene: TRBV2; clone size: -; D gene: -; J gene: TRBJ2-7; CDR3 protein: CASSVLSYEQYF; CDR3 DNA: TGTGCCAGCAGTGTCCTCTCCTACGAGCAGTACTTC
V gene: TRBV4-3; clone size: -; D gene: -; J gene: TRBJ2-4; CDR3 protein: CASSQEQGGKRHF; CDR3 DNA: TGCGCCAGCAGCCAGGAACAGGGGGGGAAACGCCACTTC
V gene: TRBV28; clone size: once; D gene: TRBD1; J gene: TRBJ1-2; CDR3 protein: CASEGAGLGYTF; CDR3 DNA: TGTGCCAGCGAGGGGGCAGGGCTTGGCTACACCTTC